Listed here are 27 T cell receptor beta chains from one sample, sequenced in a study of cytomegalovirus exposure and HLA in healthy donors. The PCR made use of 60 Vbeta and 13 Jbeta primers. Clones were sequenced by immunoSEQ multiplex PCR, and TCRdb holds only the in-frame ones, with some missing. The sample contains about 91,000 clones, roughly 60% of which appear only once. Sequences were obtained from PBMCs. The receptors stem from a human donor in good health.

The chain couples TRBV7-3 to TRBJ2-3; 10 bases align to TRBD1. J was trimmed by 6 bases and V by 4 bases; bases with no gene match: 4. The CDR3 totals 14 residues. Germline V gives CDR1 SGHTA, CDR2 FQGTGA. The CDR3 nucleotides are TGTGCCAGCAGCTGGGACAGGGGAGGGGATACGCAGTATTTT. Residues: CASSWDRGGDTQYF. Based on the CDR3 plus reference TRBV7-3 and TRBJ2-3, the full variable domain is GAGVSQTPSNKVTEKGKYVELRCDPISGHTALYWYRQSLGQGPEFLIYFQGTGAADDSGLPNDRFFAVRPEGSVSTLKIQRTERGDSAVYLCASSWDRGGDTQYFGPGTRLTVL.

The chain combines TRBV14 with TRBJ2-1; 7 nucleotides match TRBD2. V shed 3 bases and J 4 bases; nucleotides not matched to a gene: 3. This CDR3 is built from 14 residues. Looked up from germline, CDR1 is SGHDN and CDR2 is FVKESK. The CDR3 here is CASSQRGLYNEQFF. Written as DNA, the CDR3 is TGTGCCAGCAGCCAGCGGGGGTTGTACAATGAGCAGTTCTTC. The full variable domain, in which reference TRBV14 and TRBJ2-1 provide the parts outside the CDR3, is EAGVTQFPSHSVIEKGQTVTLRCDPISGHDNLYWYRRVMGKEIKFLLHFVKESKQDESGMPNNRFLAERTGGTYSTLKVQPAELEDSGVYFCASSQRGLYNEQFFGPGTRLTVL.

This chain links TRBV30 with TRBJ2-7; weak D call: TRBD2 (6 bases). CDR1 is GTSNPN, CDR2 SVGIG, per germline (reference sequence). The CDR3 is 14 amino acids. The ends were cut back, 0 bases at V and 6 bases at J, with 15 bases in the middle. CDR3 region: CAWSVGGPSTEQYF. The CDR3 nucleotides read TGTGCCTGGAGTGTCGGGGGTCCTTCGACCGAGCAGTACTTC.

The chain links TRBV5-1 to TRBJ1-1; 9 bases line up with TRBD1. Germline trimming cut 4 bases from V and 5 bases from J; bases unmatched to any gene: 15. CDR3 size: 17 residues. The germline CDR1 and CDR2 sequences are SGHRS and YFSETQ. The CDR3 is CASSHKRGDRAGTEAFF. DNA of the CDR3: TGCGCCAGCAGCCACAAAAGGGGGGACAGGGCCGGGACTGAAGCTTTCTTT.

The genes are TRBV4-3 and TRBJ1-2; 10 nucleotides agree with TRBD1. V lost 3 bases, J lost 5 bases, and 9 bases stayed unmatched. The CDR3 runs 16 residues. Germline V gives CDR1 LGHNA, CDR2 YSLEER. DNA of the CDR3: TGCGCCAGCAGCCAGTCCGGGACAGGGGCCTTTTATGGCTACACCTTC. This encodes CASSQSGTGAFYGYTF.

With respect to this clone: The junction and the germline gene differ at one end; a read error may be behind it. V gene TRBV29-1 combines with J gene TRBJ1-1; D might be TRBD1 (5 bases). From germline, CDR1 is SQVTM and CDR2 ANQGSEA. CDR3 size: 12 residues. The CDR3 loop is CSVVGTNNEAFF. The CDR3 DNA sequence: TGCAGCGTTGTAGGGACTAACAATGAAGCTTTCTTT.

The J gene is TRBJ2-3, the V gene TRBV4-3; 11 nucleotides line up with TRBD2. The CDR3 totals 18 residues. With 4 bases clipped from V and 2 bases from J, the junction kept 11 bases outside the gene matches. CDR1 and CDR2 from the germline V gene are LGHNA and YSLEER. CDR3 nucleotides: TGCGCCAGCAGCCCAGCCCTTACTAGCGGGGGAGTCACAGATACGCAGTATTTT. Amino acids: CASSPALTSGGVTDTQYF.

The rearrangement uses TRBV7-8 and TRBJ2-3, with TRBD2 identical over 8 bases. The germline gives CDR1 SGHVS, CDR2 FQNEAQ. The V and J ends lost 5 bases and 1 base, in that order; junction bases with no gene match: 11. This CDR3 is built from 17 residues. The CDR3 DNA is TGTGCCAGCAGCCCCGCTCCATTACTAGCGGGCACAGATACGCAGTATTTT. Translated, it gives CASSPAPLLAGTDTQYF.

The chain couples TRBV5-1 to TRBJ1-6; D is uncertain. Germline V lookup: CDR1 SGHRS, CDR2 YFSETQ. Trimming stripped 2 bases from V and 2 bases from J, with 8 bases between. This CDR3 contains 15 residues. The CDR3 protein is CASSFAGPYNSPLHF. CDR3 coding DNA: TGCGCCAGCAGCTTCGCAGGCCCCTATAATTCACCCCTCCACTTT.

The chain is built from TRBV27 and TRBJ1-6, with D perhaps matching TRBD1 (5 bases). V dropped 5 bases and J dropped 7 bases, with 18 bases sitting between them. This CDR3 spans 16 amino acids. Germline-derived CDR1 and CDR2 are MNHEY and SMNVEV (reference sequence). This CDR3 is CASSLNSQGPNSPLHF. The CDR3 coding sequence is TGTGCCAGCAGTCTAAATTCTCAGGGCCCGAATTCACCCCTCCACTTT.

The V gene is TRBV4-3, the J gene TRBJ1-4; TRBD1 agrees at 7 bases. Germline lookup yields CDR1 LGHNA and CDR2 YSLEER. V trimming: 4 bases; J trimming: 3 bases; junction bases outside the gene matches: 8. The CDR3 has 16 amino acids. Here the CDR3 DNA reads TGCGCCAGCAGCCGAAAACGGACAGGACCTAATGAAAAACTGTTTTTT. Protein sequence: CASSRKRTGPNEKLFF.

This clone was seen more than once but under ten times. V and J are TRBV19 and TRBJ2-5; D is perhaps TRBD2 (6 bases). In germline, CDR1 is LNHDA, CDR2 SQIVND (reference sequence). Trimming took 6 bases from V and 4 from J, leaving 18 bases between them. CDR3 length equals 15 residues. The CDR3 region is CASSQHAGSGETQYF. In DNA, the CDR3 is TGTGCCAGTAGCCAACATGCGGGGTCAGGAGAGACCCAGTACTTC.

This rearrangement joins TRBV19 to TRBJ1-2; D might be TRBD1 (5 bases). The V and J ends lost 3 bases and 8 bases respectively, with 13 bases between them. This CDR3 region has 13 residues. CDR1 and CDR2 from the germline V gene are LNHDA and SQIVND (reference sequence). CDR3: CASSIRGGVGYTF. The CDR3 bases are TGTGCCAGTAGTATTAGAGGAGGGGTGGGCTACACCTTC.

CDR3 protein: CASSGTANTEAFF. The CDR3 DNA reads as TGTGCCAGCAGCGGGACAGCGAACACTGAAGCTTTCTTT. The chain carries TRBV2 and TRBJ1-1; 7 nucleotides align to TRBD1. Looked up from germline, CDR1 is SNHLY and CDR2 is FYNNEI. Trimming took 6 bases from V and 1 from J; bases not matched to a gene: 2. The length of the CDR3 is 13 residues.

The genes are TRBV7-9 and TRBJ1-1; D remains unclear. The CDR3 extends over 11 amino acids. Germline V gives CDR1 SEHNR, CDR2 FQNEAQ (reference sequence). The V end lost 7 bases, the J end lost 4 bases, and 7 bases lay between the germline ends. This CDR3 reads CASTPSTEAFF. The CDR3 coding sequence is TGTGCCAGCACCCCTTCCACTGAAGCTTTCTTT.

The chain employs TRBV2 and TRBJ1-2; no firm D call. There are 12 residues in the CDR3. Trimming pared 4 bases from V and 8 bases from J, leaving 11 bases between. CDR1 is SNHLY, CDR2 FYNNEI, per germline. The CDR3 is CASSGEGGGYTF. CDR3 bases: TGTGCCAGCAGTGGAGAGGGCGGCGGCTACACCTTC.

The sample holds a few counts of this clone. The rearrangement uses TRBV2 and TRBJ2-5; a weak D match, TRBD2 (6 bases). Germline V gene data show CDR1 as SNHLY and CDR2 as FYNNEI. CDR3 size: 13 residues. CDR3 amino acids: CARAWGDQETQYF. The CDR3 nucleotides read TGTGCTAGAGCGTGGGGGGACCAAGAGACCCAGTACTTC.

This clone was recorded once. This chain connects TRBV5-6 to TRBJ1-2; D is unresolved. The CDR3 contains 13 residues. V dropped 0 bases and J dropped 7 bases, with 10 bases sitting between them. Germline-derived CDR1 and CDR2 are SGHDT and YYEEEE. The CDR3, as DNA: TGTGCCAGCAGCTTGGTGCAGGCCTCTGGCTACACCTTC. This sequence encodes CASSLVQASGYTF.

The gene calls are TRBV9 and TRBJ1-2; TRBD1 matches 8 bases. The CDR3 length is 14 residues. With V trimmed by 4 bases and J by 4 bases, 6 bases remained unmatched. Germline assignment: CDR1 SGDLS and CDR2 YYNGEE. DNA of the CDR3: TGTGCCAGCAGCCTGAGGGGGACAGGCTATGGCTACACCTTC. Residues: CASSLRGTGYGYTF.

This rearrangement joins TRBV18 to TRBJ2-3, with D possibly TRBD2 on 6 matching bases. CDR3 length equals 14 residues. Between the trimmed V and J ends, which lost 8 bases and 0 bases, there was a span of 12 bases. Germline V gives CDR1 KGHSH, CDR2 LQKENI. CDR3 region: CASKVGGSTDTQYF. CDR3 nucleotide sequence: TGTGCCAGCAAAGTCGGGGGTAGCACAGATACGCAGTATTTT.

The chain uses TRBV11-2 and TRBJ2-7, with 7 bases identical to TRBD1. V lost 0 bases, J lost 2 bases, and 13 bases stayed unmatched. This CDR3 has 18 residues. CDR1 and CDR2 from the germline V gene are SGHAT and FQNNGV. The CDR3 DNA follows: TGTGCCAGCAGCTTAGATCCCCACTGGACAGGAGCGGCCTACGAGCAGTACTTC. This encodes CASSLDPHWTGAAYEQYF.

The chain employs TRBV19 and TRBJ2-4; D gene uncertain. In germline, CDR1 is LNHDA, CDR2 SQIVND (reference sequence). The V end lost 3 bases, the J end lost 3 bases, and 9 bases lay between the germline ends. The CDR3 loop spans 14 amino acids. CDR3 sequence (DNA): TGTGCCAGTAGTATCACAGCAAGCAAAAACATTCAGTACTTC. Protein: CASSITASKNIQYF.

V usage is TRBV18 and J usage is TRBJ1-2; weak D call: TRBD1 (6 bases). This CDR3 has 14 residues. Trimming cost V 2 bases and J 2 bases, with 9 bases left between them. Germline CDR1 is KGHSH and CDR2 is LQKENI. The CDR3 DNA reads TGTGCCAGCTCACCAAGACAGGCCAACTATGGCTACACCTTC. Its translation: CASSPRQANYGYTF.

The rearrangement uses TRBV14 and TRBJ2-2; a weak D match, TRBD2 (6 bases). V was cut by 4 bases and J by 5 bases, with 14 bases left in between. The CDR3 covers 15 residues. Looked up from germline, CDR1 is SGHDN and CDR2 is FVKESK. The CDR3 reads CASSRMRGGTGELFF. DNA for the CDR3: TGTGCCAGCAGCCGAATGCGGGGTGGAACCGGGGAGCTGTTTTTT.

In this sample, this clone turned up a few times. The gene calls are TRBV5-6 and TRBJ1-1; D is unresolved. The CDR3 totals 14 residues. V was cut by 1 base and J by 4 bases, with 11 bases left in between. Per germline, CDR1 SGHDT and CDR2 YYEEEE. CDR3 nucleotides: TGTGCCAGCAGCTTGTTCTTGAGGCCCACTGAAGCTTTCTTT. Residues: CASSLFLRPTEAFF.

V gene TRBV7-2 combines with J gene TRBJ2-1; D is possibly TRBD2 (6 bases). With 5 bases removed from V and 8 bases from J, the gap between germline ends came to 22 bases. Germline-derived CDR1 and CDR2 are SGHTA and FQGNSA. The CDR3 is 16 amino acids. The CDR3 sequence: CASSPRARGSIDEQFF. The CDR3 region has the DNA TGTGCCAGCAGCCCGCGAGCGCGGGGCAGTATCGATGAGCAGTTCTTC.

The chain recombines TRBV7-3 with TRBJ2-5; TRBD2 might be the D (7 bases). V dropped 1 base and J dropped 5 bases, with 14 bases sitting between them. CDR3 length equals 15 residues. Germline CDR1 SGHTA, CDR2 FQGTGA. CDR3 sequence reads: CASSLRPGGRETQYF. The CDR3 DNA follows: TGTGCCAGCAGCTTAAGACCGGGGGGCCGGGAGACCCAGTACTTC.